What follows are 21 T cell receptor beta chains derived from one specimen sequenced in a study of shared clonotypes between healthy human individuals (dated by TCRdb to the early 2020s). Receptor libraries were prepared by the immunoSEQ multiplex PCR assay. TCRdb mirrors the immuneACCESS table, restricted to in-frame sequences. Some clones are absent from its copies; in checked studies, under half trace to an unresolved V gene, and the reason for the others is unknown. This sample comprises around 1.1 million clones, approximately 80% of them detected only once. Together, the top ten hold around 0.61% of the sample. Sequences were obtained from memory CD4+ T cells from PBMCs. The sample's cell subset or site label, decoded: CD45RA-negative fraction. The receptors shown here come from a man aged 18 to 35 in good health. Some clones in this sample may be carry-over from other donors' samples.

The table lists this clone with a count of one. The V call is TRBV18, the J call TRBJ1-1, with D possibly TRBD1 on 5 matching bases. This CDR3 has 14 amino acids. Trimming removed 2 bases at V and 5 bases at J, with 12 bases between. The germline V gene has CDR1 KGHSH and CDR2 LQKENI. CDR3 in DNA: TGTGCCAGCTCACCAAGGCAGGGCGAGACTGAAGCTTTCTTT. Amino acids: CASSPRQGETEAFF.

This chain uses TRBV5-4 with TRBJ2-1, with no clear D. This CDR3 is 14 amino acids long. Trimming took 5 bases from V and 6 from J, leaving 15 bases between them. In germline, CDR1 is SGHNT, CDR2 YYREEE (reference sequence). For the CDR3, the DNA is TGTGCCAGCAGTTCTAGACTGGACCCCAATGAGCAGTTCTTC. Protein sequence: CASSSRLDPNEQFF.

The chain joins TRBV7-3 to TRBJ2-3; D gene unclear. V shed 4 bases and J shed 1 base, with 12 bases lying between them. The V gene's germline CDR1 is SGHTA and CDR2 FQGTGA. The CDR3 is 15 amino acids. The CDR3 DNA reads TGTGCCAGCAGCTCCGACGGCAGACGCACAGATACGCAGTATTTT. Translation gives CASSSDGRRTDTQYF.

This clone has at least ten counts. This likely comes from a read error, as the CDR3 has no conserved phenylalanine or tryptophan at its end. The DNA is left out, because the CDR3 cannot be placed on it with certainty; the CDR3 is given as TCRdb lists it. The rearrangement joins TRBV20-1 to TRBJ1-1; TRBD1 was called by the table and not checked on the DNA. Germline V CDR1 and CDR2: DFQATT, SNEGSKA (reference sequence). The CDR3 is 9 residues long, counting both termini. The CDR3 loop reads CSARDRDLG.

The rearrangement joins TRBV4-1 to TRBJ2-5, with D unresolved. The CDR3 is made up of 13 amino acids. V was shortened by 0 bases and J by 5 bases, with 7 bases between the two germline ends. Germline lookup yields CDR1 MGHRA and CDR2 YSYEKL. The CDR3: CASSQDLAETQYF. CDR3 sequence (DNA): TGCGCCAGCAGCCAAGATCTTGCGGAGACCCAGTACTTC.

This chain joins TRBV5-4 and TRBJ2-5; weak D call: TRBD2 (5 bases). The CDR3 extends over 13 amino acids. The germline CDR1 and CDR2 sequences are SGHNT and YYREEE (reference sequence). The V end was cut by 5 bases, the J end by 4 bases, with 12 bases between. The CDR3 region is CASRPGEGETQYF. The CDR3 DNA reads TGTGCCAGCAGACCAGGCGAGGGAGAGACCCAGTACTTC.

The chain carries TRBV9 and TRBJ2-5; TRBD2 might be the D (5 bases). The V gene lost 4 bases and the J gene lost 5 bases, with 18 bases spanning the gap. This CDR3 has 15 residues. The germline V gene encodes CDR1 SGDLS and CDR2 YYNGEE. CDR3 sequence reads: CASSISSRVGETQYF. The CDR3 region has the DNA TGTGCCAGCAGCATTTCCTCGAGGGTCGGCGAGACCCAGTACTTC.

The CDR3 region has the DNA TGTGCCAGCAGCAAACGGACAGGAGGTTCTGGAGATACGCAGTATTTT. It encodes CASSKRTGGSGDTQYF. The chain is built from TRBV7-9 and TRBJ2-3, with 7 bases fitting TRBD1. This CDR3 is 16 amino acids long. Trimming cost V 5 bases and J 5 bases; bases outside gene matches: 13. Germline values: CDR1 SEHNR, CDR2 FQNEAQ (reference sequence).

The V call is TRBV10-1, the J call TRBJ2-5; tentatively, D is TRBD1 (7 bases). The CDR3 covers 14 residues. Germline CDR1 reads WNHNN; CDR2 reads SYGVQD (reference sequence). V dropped 2 bases and J dropped 5 bases, with 12 bases sitting between them. The CDR3 here is CASSEQQGRETQYF. CDR3 sequence (DNA): TGCGCCAGCAGTGAGCAACAGGGGAGGGAGACCCAGTACTTC.

The V call is TRBV6-1, the J call TRBJ2-4, with D perhaps assigned TRBD1 or TRBD2 (5 bases each). Germline V lookup: CDR1 MNHNS, CDR2 SASEGT. The V end lost 4 bases, the J end lost 8 bases, and 12 bases lay between the germline ends. The CDR3 consists of 13 residues. The CDR3 DNA is TGTGCCAGCAGTGGTGGGGGATGGGACATTCAGTACTTC. Its protein is CASSGGGWDIQYF.

This clone was detected many times. The J gene is TRBJ2-5, the V gene TRBV4-2; the match to TRBD2 covers 7 bases. The CDR3 runs to 16 residues. Per the germline V gene, CDR1 is LGHNA and CDR2 is YNFKEQ. Trimming cost V 1 base and J 2 bases; bases outside gene matches: 7. The CDR3 nucleotides read TGTGCCAGCAGCCAAGGTGTAGCTAGCGGACAAGAGACCCAGTACTTC. Translated: CASSQGVASGQETQYF.

Note on this clone: Other DNA sequences from this sample encode an identical CDR3 as well. V gene TRBV5-1 combines with J gene TRBJ2-2; TRBD2 agrees at 11 bases. Germline assignment: CDR1 SGHRS and CDR2 YFSETQ. The V segment lost 3 bases and the J segment 5 bases; nucleotides outside the gene matches: 3. The CDR3 loop spans 15 amino acids. Here the CDR3 reads CASSSGTSGTGELFF. The DNA for the CDR3 is TGCGCCAGCAGCTCCGGGACTAGCGGAACCGGGGAGCTGTTTTTT.

The chain links TRBV28 to TRBJ1-6; no reliable D call. V was clipped by 2 bases and J by 8 bases, with 1 base between them. Germline V gene sequence: CDR1 MDHEN, CDR2 SYDVKM. The CDR3 is made up of 11 amino acids. CDR3 DNA: TGTGCCAGCAGTTTAGATTCACCCCTCCACTTT. It codes for CASSLDSPLHF.

The chain combines TRBV28 with TRBJ2-7; D unresolved. The CDR3 consists of 12 residues. The V and J ends lost 3 bases and 5 bases respectively, with 8 bases between them. CDR1 and CDR2 from the germline V gene are MDHEN and SYDVKM. The CDR3 nucleotides read TGTGCCAGCAGTTTGATCAGCGACGAGCAGTACTTC. Its translation: CASSLISDEQYF. Combining the CDR3 with reference TRBV28 and TRBJ2-7 gives the whole variable domain DVKVTQSSRYLVKRTGEKVFLECVQDMDHENMFWYRQDPGLGLRLIYFSYDVKMKEKGDIPEGYSVSREKKERFSLILESASTNQTSMYLCASSLISDEQYFGPGTRLTVT.

Comments on this clone: This CDR3 is also generated by other DNA sequences in the sample. The chain is built from TRBV5-1 and TRBJ2-1; TRBD2 might be the D (6 bases). The length of the CDR3 is 15 residues. Trimming cost V 4 bases and J 0 bases, with 11 bases left between them. CDR1 and CDR2 (germline): SGHRS, YFSETQ. CDR3 bases: TGCGCCAGCAGCCTTAGCGGTGACTCCTACAATGAGCAGTTCTTC. This encodes CASSLSGDSYNEQFF. Together with reference TRBV5-1 and TRBJ2-1, the CDR3 gives the full variable domain: KAGVTQTPRYLIKTRGQQVTLSCSPISGHRSVSWYQQTPGQGLQFLFEYFSETQRNKGNFPGRFSGRQFSNSRSEMNVSTLELGDSALYLCASSLSGDSYNEQFFGPGTRLTVL.

A note on this clone: Other DNA sequences from this sample encode an identical CDR3 as well. The chain has TRBV10-3 and TRBJ2-5; possibly TRBD2 for D (5 bases). This CDR3 is built from 11 residues. Germline-derived CDR1 and CDR2 are ENHRY and SYGVKD. V lost 5 bases and J lost 5, with 6 bases in between. The chain's CDR3 is CAISSGETQYF. In nucleotides, the CDR3 is TGTGCCATCAGTAGCGGTGAGACCCAGTACTTC.

V and J are TRBV9 and TRBJ2-1, with D unresolved. V lost 3 bases, J lost 8 bases, and 6 bases lay in between. The CDR3 runs to 11 residues. Germline assignment: CDR1 SGDLS and CDR2 YYNGEE. CDR3 sequence reads: CASSETDEQFF. The DNA of the CDR3 is TGTGCCAGCAGCGAAACCGATGAGCAGTTCTTC.

The J gene is TRBJ1-1, the V gene TRBV6-1, with D possibly matching TRBD1 (6 bases). CDR1 is MNHNS, CDR2 SASEGT, per germline. The CDR3 is made up of 14 amino acids. Trimming cost V 8 bases and J 10 bases, with 23 bases left between them. Here the CDR3 reads CASRTGAGRIRAFF. The CDR3 DNA is TGTGCCAGCCGGACGGGGGCCGGGCGTATTCGAGCTTTCTTT.

V gene TRBV28 combines with J gene TRBJ1-4; D remains unclear. Germline lookup yields CDR1 MDHEN and CDR2 SYDVKM. The CDR3 has 15 amino acids. The germline V and J ends were trimmed by 4 bases and 6 bases, with 15 bases remaining between them. The CDR3 reads CASSSIVGFDEKLFF. CDR3 nucleotides: TGTGCCAGCAGTTCCATCGTTGGATTTGATGAAAAACTGTTTTTT.

This clone appeared a single time. The chain is built from TRBV5-1 and TRBJ2-7; D gene uncertain. V lost 3 bases to trimming and J lost 6 bases, with 28 bases between them. Germline V gene sequence: CDR1 SGHRS, CDR2 YFSETQ. The CDR3 runs to 18 residues. The CDR3: CASSSLGVKGAILVEQYF. In nucleotides, the CDR3 is TGCGCCAGCAGCTCCCTTGGGGTCAAAGGTGCCATCCTTGTCGAGCAGTACTTC.

The rearrangement links TRBV28 to TRBJ2-7; the D call may be TRBD1 or TRBD2 (5 bases each). Trimming left V 6 bases short and J 3 bases short, with 15 bases between. CDR3 length: 14 residues. Germline V CDR1 and CDR2: MDHEN, SYDVKM. The CDR3 is CASSEPGTDYEQYF. The CDR3 DNA is TGTGCCAGCAGCGAGCCCGGGACGGACTACGAGCAGTACTTC.